This T cell receptor (beta chain) was documented in a study of shared clonotypes between healthy human individuals. Study-wide results and limits: Rarefaction exposed incomplete sorted-subset sequencing despite large depth. The naive CD4 repertoires of a few donors were compared, and approximately 5% of clonotypes were shared.

Concerning this clone itself: Its antigen is as yet unknown.

Data came from immunoSEQ multiplex PCR; TCRdb stores just in-frame clones and leaves some out. The table includes 1.6 million or so clones, 98% detected once. V dropped 6 bases and J dropped 2; count of bases not matched to a gene: 13. This CDR3 region has 18 residues. The germline CDR1 and CDR2 sequences are MDHEN and SYDVKM. Sample: naive CD4+ T cells sorted from blood. The subset was: CD45RA+ positively selected. The sequence was obtained from a man aged 25-45 years in good health. This chain links TRBV28 with TRBJ2-6; 7 positions match TRBD1. The CDR3: CASRPPGQPRPGANVLTF. The CDR3 nucleotides are TGTGCCAGCAGGCCACCGGGACAGCCGCGGCCTGGGGCCAACGTCCTGACTTTC. Full variable domain (outside the CDR3, taken from reference TRBV28 and TRBJ2-6): DVKVTQSSRYLVKRTGEKVFLECVQDMDHENMFWYRQDPGLGLRLIYFSYDVKMKEKGDIPEGYSVSREKKERFSLILESASTNQTSMYLCASRPPGQPRPGANVLTFGAGSRLTVL.